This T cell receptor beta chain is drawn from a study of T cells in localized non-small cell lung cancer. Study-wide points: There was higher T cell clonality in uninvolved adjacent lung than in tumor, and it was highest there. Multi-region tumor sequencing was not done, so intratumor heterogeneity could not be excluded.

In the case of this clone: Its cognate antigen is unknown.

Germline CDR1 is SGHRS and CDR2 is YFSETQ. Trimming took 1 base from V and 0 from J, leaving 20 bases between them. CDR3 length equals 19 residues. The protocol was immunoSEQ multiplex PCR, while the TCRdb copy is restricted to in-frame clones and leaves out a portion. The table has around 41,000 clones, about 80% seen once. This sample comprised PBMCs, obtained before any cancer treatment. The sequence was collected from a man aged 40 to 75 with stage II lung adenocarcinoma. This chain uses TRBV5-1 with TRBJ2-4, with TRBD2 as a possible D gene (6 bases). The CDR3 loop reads CASSLTASAELRAKNIQYF. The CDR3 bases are TGCGCCAGCAGCTTGACAGCTAGCGCCGAATTACGAGCCAAAAACATTCAGTACTTC.